This T cell receptor beta chain was sequenced for a study of blood T cell repertoires in COVID-19. Study at large: Sample material is recorded as cDNA or gDNA derived from T cells, B-cell-depleted T cells, or PBMCs.

Authors' processing steps: By means of reference gene primer amplification, nucleated cell counts were estimated. Only in-frame clones appear in the TCRdb table, and some are missing; sequencing was by immunoSEQ multiplex PCR. V, J and clone size are those of that table, while D and trimming were read from the DNA. This sample has about 430,000 clones, with 70% to 90% found just once. V was pared by 5 bases and J by 5 bases, with 11 bases of the junction left unmatched. Germline loops: CDR1 MGHDK, CDR2 SYGVNS. The CDR3 totals 16 residues. Material: peripheral blood. The receptor was isolated from a young man with COVID-19, enrolled during active disease. V usage is TRBV25-1 and J usage is TRBJ1-2; 10 bases align to TRBD1. CDR3 nucleotide sequence: TGTGCCAGCAGTCCCCAGACAGGGGGCACGGGGTATGGCTACACCTTC. Its protein is CASSPQTGGTGYGYTF.